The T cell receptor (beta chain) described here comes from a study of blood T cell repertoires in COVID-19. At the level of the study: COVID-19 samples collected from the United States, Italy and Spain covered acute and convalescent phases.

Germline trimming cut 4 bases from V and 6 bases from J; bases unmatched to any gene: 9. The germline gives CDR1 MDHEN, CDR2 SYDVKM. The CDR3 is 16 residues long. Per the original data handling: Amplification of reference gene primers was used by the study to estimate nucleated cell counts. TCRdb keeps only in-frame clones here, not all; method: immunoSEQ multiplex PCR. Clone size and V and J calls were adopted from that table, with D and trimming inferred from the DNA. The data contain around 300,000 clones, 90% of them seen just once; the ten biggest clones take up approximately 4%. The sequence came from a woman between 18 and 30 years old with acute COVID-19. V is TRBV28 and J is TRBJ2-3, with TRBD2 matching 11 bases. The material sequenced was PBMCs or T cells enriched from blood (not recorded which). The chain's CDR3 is CASSSGTSGTLDTQYF. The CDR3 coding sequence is TGTGCCAGCAGTTCCGGGACTAGCGGTACATTGGATACGCAGTATTTT.